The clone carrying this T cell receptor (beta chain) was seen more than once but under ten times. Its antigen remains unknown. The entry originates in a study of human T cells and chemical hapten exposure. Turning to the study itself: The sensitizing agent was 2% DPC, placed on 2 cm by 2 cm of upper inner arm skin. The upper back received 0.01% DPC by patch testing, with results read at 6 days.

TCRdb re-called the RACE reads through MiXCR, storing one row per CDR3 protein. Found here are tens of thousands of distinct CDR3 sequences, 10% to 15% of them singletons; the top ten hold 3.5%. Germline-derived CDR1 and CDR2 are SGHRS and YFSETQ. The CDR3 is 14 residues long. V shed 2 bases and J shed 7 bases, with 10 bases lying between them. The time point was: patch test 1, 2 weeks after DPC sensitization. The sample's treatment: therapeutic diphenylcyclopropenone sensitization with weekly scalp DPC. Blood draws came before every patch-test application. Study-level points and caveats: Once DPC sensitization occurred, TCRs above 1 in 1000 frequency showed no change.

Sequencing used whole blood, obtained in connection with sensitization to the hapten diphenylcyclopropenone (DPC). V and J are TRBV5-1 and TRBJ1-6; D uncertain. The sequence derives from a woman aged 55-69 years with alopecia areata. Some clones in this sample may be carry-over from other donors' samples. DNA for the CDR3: TGCGCCAGCAGCTTCTCAGGAGAGAATTCACCCCTCCACTTT. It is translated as CASSFSGENSPLHF.